The 23 T cell receptor beta chains reported below all come from one sample, sequenced in a study of Ad26.COV2.S vaccination and SARS-CoV-2 variants. Repertoires were generated with immunoSEQ multiplex PCR, while TCRdb's copy carries only in-frame clones and drops some. The sample holds about 680,000 clones, 89% seen once. Treatment given: 15 to 20 received Ad26.COV2.S at low or high dose, single or two shots; several received placebo; per-sample allocation not given. The investigators took samples on day 63 after the first vaccine or placebo injection. The sample was peripheral blood, taken in a trial of Ad26.COV2.S vaccine versus placebo. The receptors come from a person between 18 and 65 years old who received the Ad26.COV2.S COVID-19 vaccine or a placebo.

V is TRBV19 and J is TRBJ1-5; a weak D match, TRBD1 (6 bases). Germline V gene sequence: CDR1 LNHDA, CDR2 SQIVND (reference sequence). The CDR3 extends over 14 amino acids. The germline V and J ends were trimmed by 5 bases and 6 bases, with 14 bases remaining between them. Written as DNA, the CDR3 is TGTGCCAGTAGTTTTCAGGGGCGGGCTCAGCCCCAGCATTTT. This translates into CASSFQGRAQPQHF.

CDR3 nucleotide sequence: TGTGCCAGCAGTTACTCCGTGGCGTTGAACACTGAAGCTTTCTTT. This sequence encodes CASSYSVALNTEAFF. This chain connects TRBV6-5 to TRBJ1-1; D is undetermined. The CDR3 is 15 amino acids. Germline V gene lookup returns CDR1 MNHEY and CDR2 SVGAGI. Trimming left V 0 bases short and J 0 bases short, with 8 bases between.

This sequence joins TRBV20-1 and TRBJ2-7; D possibly corresponds to TRBD1 (6 bases). The CDR3 is 11 residues long. Trimming removed 5 bases at V and 5 bases at J, with 10 bases between. Germline CDR1 reads DFQATT; CDR2 reads SNEGSKA (reference sequence). CDR3 in amino acids: CSALRTDEQYF. The CDR3, as DNA: TGCAGTGCTCTACGGACAGACGAGCAGTACTTC.

The chain combines TRBV5-1 with TRBJ1-4; no firm D call. Germline assignment: CDR1 SGHRS and CDR2 YFSETQ. CDR3 length: 14 amino acids. Trimming cost V 5 bases and J 4 bases, with 12 bases left between them. The CDR3, as DNA: TGCGCCAGCAGGTTGCAGACTAATAATGAAAAACTGTTTTTT. This encodes CASRLQTNNEKLFF.

A single count supports this clone. This chain joins TRBV6-4 and TRBJ2-5, with D possibly being TRBD2 (5 bases). The CDR3 has 15 amino acids. Trimming pared 2 bases from V and 6 bases from J, leaving 16 bases between. Germline CDR1 MRHNA, CDR2 SNTAGT. CDR3 bases: TGTGCCAGCAGTGACCCGGCGCCGCGAGGGAAGACCCAGTACTTC. Translating gives CASSDPAPRGKTQYF.

V is TRBV7-3 and J is TRBJ2-1, with 9 bases lining up with TRBD2. The CDR3 is 16 amino acids. The V segment lost 1 base and the J segment 2 bases; nucleotides outside the gene matches: 3. Germline assignment: CDR1 SGHTA and CDR2 FQGTGA. CDR3 DNA sequence: TGTGCCAGCAGCTTAAATCAGCGGGGGGCCTACAATGAGCAGTTCTTC. Amino acids: CASSLNQRGAYNEQFF. Supplemented by reference TRBV7-3 and TRBJ2-1, the full variable domain reads GAGVSQTPSNKVTEKGKYVELRCDPISGHTALYWYRQSLGQGPEFLIYFQGTGAADDSGLPNDRFFAVRPEGSVSTLKIQRTERGDSAVYLCASSLNQRGAYNEQFFGPGTRLTVL.

The V and J genes are TRBV7-9 and TRBJ2-7; D could derive from TRBD1 or TRBD2 (5 bases each). From germline, CDR1 is SEHNR and CDR2 FQNEAQ (reference sequence). The CDR3 is made up of 14 amino acids. V was pared by 0 bases and J by 3 bases, with 9 bases between. The CDR3 region has the DNA TGTGCCAGCAGCTTAGCGGTGAGGGGCTACGAGCAGTACTTC. Translation gives CASSLAVRGYEQYF. Using reference TRBV7-9 and TRBJ2-7 for the parts outside the CDR3, the full variable domain is DTGVSQNPRHKITKRGQNVTFRCDPISEHNRLYWYRQTLGQGPEFLTYFQNEAQLEKSRLLSDRFSAERPKGSFSTLEIQRTEQGDSAMYLCASSLAVRGYEQYFGPGTRLTVT.

This chain connects TRBV11-2 to TRBJ2-7; 8 nucleotides align to TRBD2. CDR1 SGHAT and CDR2 FQNNGV come from the germline V gene. With 3 bases clipped from V and 9 bases from J, the junction kept 4 bases outside the gene matches. CDR3 length equals 12 residues. The CDR3 reads CASSFSGRWQYF. In DNA, the CDR3 is TGTGCCAGCAGCTTCAGCGGGAGATGGCAGTACTTC.

The chain carries TRBV7-9 and TRBJ1-1; 8 positions match TRBD1. Germline V gene sequence: CDR1 SEHNR, CDR2 FQNEAQ (reference sequence). The CDR3 has 14 residues. V lost 4 bases to trimming and J lost 11 bases; unmatched junction nucleotides: 12. The CDR3 DNA reads as TGTGCCAGCAGCTCCATGGGACAGGCCCTTCGGGCTTTCTTT. It translates to CASSSMGQALRAFF.

The chain combines TRBV12-5 with TRBJ2-7; a weak D match, TRBD2 (7 bases). The CDR3 is made up of 15 amino acids. Deletions cut 3 bases from V and 6 bases from J, with 18 bases between. Germline CDR1 is LGHNT and CDR2 is FRNRAP. The CDR3 reads CASGFGAGATREQYF. CDR3 DNA sequence: TGTGCTAGTGGTTTTGGTGCGGGGGCAACTCGCGAGCAGTACTTC.

This sequence joins TRBV23-1 and TRBJ1-5; D not resolved. TRBV23-1 is classed as an ORF, of uncertain function. CDR3 length: 17 amino acids. The V end lost 3 bases, the J end lost 0 bases, and 15 bases lay between the germline ends. CDR3 DNA: TGCGCCAGCAGTCAGCGGACGGAGATTTATAGCAATCAGCCCCAGCATTTT. Its translation is CASSQRTEIYSNQPQHF.

The J gene is TRBJ2-7, the V gene TRBV19; 7 bases fit TRBD1. J was trimmed by 4 bases and V by 9 bases; bases with no gene match: 12. The CDR3 runs 14 residues. Per the germline V gene, CDR1 is LNHDA and CDR2 is SQIVND (reference sequence). In nucleotides, the CDR3 is TGTGCCAGCTCCTCCGGACAGGCCATGTACGAGCAGTACTTC. It specifies CASSSGQAMYEQYF.

For this clone: The same CDR3 also results from other DNA sequences found in this sample. This chain links TRBV5-1 with TRBJ2-7, with TRBD2 as a possible D gene (5 bases). V was trimmed by 0 bases and J by 7 bases, leaving 8 bases between them. This CDR3 is 12 amino acids long. Germline CDR1 is SGHRS and CDR2 is YFSETQ. The CDR3 loop reads CASSLAGGEQYF. For the CDR3, the DNA is TGCGCCAGCAGCTTGGCCGGCGGGGAGCAGTACTTC. The full variable domain, rest sourced from reference TRBV5-1 and TRBJ2-7, is KAGVTQTPRYLIKTRGQQVTLSCSPISGHRSVSWYQQTPGQGLQFLFEYFSETQRNKGNFPGRFSGRQFSNSRSEMNVSTLELGDSALYLCASSLAGGEQYFGPGTRLTVT.

The rearrangement links TRBV6-5 to TRBJ1-1; a possible D gene is TRBD1 (6 bases). The CDR3 is 14 amino acids. V was pared by 4 bases and J by 9 bases, with 18 bases between. The germline CDR1 and CDR2 sequences are MNHEY and SVGAGI. In nucleotides, the CDR3 is TGTGCCAGCAGTTCCCCGGGGGGGGCGAGTAAAGCTTTCTTT. It encodes CASSSPGGASKAFF.

This sequence joins TRBV6-5 and TRBJ1-2; 10 bases are a match to TRBD1. Germline V gene data show CDR1 as MNHEY and CDR2 as SVGAGI. The length of the CDR3 is 13 residues. The ends lost 5 bases at V and 7 bases at J; junction bases unmatched: 4. The CDR3 reads CASSRQGASGYTF. As DNA, the CDR3 is TGTGCCAGCAGTAGACAGGGGGCGAGTGGCTACACCTTC.

The chain uses TRBV7-2 and TRBJ1-4; D might be TRBD1 (5 bases). CDR1 is SGHTA and CDR2 is FQGNSA in the germline V gene. The V end was cut by 5 bases, the J end by 8 bases, with 18 bases between. The CDR3 extends over 15 amino acids. CDR3 sequence: CASSPSPGFREKLFF. The CDR3 DNA reads as TGTGCCAGCAGCCCTTCCCCAGGGTTCAGAGAAAAACTGTTTTTT. The full variable domain, its missing parts supplied by reference TRBV7-2 and TRBJ1-4, is GAGVSQSPSNKVTEKGKDVELRCDPISGHTALYWYRQSLGQGLEFLIYFQGNSAPDKSGLPSDRFSAERTGGSVSTLTIQRTQQEDSAVYLCASSPSPGFREKLFFGSGTQLSVL.

The chain couples TRBV19 to TRBJ1-5, with 7 bases that match TRBD1. V lost 5 bases to trimming and J lost 9 bases; unmatched junction nucleotides: 13. CDR3 length: 15 residues. The germline gives CDR1 LNHDA, CDR2 SQIVND (reference sequence). The CDR3 spells CASSPSNSGGPPQHF. The CDR3, as DNA: TGTGCCAGTAGTCCCAGCAATTCAGGGGGACCGCCCCAGCATTTT.

This clone appeared a single time. The chain has TRBV27 and TRBJ2-7; D is unclear. Trimming removed 8 bases at V and 0 bases at J, with 14 bases between. CDR3 length equals 14 residues. Germline-derived CDR1 and CDR2 are MNHEY and SMNVEV (reference sequence). CDR3 region: CASRPFAVSYEQYF. As DNA, the CDR3 is TGTGCCAGCCGTCCGTTTGCAGTCTCCTACGAGCAGTACTTC.

The V call is TRBV7-3, the J call TRBJ2-1; 8 bases align to TRBD2. V dropped 1 base and J dropped 5; count of bases not matched to a gene: 4. CDR1 and CDR2 (germline): SGHTA, FQGTGA. There are 15 residues in the CDR3. The DNA for the CDR3 is TGTGCCAGCAGCTTAATCCGGGGGGGTAACAATGAGCAGTTCTTC. Amino acid sequence: CASSLIRGGNNEQFF.

The chain has TRBV28 and TRBJ2-2; D perhaps matches TRBD1 (7 bases). CDR1 is MDHEN, CDR2 SYDVKM, per germline. V lost 2 bases, J lost 4 bases, and 8 bases lay in between. This CDR3 comprises 14 residues. The CDR3 DNA follows: TGTGCCAGCAGTTTACAGGGGGGCACCGGGGAGCTGTTTTTT. Translated, it gives CASSLQGGTGELFF.

The rearrangement uses TRBV5-4 and TRBJ2-2; no clear D. V was shortened by 1 base and J by 4 bases, with 11 bases between the two germline ends. Germline values: CDR1 SGHNT, CDR2 YYREEE (reference sequence). The CDR3 loop spans 15 amino acids. The CDR3: CASSLRPTGTGELFF. The CDR3 DNA follows: TGTGCCAGCAGCTTGAGACCAACCGGCACCGGGGAGCTGTTTTTT.

This chain connects TRBV6-6 to TRBJ2-2; 8 positions match TRBD1. The V and J ends lost 7 bases and 8 bases, in that order; junction bases with no gene match: 12. This CDR3 has 15 residues. Germline loops: CDR1 MNHNY, CDR2 SVGAGI (reference sequence). CDR3 residues: CASKLPGTGEGELFF. The DNA of the CDR3 is TGTGCCAGCAAACTTCCCGGGACAGGCGAAGGGGAGCTGTTTTTT.

This rearrangement joins TRBV10-2 to TRBJ2-7, with D tentatively TRBD1 (5 bases). Germline V gives CDR1 WSHSY, CDR2 SAAADI. The CDR3 has 13 residues. V was cut by 4 bases and J by 3 bases, with 10 bases left in between. The chain's CDR3 is CASSGMQGYEQYF. The DNA of the CDR3 is TGCGCCAGCAGTGGGATGCAGGGCTACGAGCAGTACTTC.